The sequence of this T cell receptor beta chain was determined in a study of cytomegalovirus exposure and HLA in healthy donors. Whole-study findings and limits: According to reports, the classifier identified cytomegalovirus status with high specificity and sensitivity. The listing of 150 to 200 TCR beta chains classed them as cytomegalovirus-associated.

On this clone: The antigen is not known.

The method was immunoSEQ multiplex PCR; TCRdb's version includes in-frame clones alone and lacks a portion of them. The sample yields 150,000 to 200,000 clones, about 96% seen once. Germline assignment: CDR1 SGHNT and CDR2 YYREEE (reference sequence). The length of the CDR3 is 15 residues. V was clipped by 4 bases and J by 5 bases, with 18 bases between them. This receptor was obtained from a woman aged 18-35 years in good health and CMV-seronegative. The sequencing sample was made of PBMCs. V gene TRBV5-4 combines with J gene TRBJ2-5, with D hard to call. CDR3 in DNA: TGTGCCAGCAGCACCCCGGCGGATGGTCGGGAGACCCAGTACTTC. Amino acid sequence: CASSTPADGRETQYF. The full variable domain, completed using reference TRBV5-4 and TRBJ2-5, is ETGVTQSPTHLIKTRGQQVTLRCSSQSGHNTVSWYQQALGQGPQFIFQYYREEENGRGNFPPRFSGLQFPNYSSELNVNALELDDSALYLCASSTPADGRETQYFGPGTRLLVL.